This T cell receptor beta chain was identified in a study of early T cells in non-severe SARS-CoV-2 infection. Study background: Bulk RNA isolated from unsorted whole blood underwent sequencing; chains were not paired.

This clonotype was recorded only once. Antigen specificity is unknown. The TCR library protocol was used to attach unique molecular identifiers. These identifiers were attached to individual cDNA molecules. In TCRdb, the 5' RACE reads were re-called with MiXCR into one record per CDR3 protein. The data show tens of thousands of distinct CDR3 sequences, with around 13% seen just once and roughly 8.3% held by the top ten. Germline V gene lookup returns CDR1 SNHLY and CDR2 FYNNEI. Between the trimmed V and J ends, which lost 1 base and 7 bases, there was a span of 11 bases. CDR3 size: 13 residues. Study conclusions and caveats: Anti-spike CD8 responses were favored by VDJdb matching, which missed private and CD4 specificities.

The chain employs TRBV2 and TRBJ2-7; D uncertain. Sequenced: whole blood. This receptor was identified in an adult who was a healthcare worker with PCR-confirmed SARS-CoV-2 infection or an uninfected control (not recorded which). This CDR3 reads CASSEEILVEQYF. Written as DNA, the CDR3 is TGTGCCAGCAGTGAAGAGATTCTAGTGGAGCAGTACTTC.